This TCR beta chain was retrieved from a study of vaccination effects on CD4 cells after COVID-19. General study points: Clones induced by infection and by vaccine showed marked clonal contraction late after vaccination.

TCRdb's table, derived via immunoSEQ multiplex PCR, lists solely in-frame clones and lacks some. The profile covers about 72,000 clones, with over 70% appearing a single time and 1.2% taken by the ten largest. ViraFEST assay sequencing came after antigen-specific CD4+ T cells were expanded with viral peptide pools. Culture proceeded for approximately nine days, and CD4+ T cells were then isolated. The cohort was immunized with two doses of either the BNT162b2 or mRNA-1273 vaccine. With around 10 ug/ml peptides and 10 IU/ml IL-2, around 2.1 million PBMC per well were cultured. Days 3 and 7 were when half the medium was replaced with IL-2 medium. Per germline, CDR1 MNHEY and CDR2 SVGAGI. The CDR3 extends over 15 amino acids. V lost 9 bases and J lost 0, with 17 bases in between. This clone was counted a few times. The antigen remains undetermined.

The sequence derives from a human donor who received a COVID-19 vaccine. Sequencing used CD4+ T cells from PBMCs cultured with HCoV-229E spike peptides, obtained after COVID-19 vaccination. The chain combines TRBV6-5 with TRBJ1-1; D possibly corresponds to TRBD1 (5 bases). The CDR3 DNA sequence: TGTGCCAGTACAAGACAGACAAGGATGAACACTGAAGCTTTCTTT. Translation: CASTRQTRMNTEAFF.